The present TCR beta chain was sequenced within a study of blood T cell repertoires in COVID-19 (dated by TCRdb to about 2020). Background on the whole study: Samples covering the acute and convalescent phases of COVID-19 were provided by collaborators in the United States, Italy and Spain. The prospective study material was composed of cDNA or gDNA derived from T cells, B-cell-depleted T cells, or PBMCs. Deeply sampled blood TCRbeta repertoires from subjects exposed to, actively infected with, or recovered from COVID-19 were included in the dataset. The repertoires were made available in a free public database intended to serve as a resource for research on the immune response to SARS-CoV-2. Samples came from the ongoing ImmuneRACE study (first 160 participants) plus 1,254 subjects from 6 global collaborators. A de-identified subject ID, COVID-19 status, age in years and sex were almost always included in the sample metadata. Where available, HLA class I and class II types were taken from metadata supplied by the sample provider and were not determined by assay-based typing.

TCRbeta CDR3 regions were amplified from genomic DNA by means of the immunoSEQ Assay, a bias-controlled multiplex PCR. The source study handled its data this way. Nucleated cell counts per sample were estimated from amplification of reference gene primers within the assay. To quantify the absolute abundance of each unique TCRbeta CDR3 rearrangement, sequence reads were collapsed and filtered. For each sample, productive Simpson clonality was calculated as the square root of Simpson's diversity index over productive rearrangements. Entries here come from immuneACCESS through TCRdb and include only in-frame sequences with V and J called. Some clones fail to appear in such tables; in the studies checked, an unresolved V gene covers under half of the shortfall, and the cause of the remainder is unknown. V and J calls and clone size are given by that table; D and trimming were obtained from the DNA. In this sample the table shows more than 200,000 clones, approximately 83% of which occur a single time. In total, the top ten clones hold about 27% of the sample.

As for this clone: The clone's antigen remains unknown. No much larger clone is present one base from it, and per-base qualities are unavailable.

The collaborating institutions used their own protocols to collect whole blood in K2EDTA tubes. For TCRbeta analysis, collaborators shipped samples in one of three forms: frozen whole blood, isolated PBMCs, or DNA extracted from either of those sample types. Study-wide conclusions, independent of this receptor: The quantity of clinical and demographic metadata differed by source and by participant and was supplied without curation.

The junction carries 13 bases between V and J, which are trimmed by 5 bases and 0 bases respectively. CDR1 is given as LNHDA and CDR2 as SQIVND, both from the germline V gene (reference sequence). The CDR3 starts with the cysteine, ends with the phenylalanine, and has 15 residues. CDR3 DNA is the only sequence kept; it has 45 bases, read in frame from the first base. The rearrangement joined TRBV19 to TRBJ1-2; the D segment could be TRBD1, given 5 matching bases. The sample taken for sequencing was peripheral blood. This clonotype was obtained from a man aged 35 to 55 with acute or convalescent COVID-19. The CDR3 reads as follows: CASSPEDTTNYGYTF. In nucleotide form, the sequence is TGTGCCAGTAGTCCCGAGGACACCACTAACTATGGCTACACCTTC.